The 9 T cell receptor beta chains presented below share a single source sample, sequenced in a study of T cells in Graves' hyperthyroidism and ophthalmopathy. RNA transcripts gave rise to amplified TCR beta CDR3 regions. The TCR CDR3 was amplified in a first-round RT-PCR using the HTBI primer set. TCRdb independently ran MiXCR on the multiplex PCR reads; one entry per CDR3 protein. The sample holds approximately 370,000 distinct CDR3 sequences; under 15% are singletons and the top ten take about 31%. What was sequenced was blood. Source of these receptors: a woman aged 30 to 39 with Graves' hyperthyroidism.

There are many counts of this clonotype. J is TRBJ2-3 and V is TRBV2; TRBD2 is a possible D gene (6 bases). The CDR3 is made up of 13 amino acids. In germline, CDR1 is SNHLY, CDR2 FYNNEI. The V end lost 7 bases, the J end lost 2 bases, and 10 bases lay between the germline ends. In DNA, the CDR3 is TGTGCCAGCAACCTAGCGCACACAGATACGCAGTATTTT. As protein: CASNLAHTDTQYF. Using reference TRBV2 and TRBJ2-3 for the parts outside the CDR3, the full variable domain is EPEVTQTPSHQVTQMGQEVILRCVPISNHLYFYWYRQILGQKVEFLVSFYNNEISEKSEIFDDQFSVERPDGSNFTLKIRSTKLEDSAMYFCASNLAHTDTQYFGPGTRLTVL.

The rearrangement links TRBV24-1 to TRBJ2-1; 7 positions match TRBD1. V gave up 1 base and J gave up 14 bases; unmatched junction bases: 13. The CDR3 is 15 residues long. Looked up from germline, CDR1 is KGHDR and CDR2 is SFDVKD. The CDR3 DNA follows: TGTGCCACCAGTGATTTTAAAACAGGGGCCCAATCGAAGTTCTTC. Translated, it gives CATSDFKTGAQSKFF.

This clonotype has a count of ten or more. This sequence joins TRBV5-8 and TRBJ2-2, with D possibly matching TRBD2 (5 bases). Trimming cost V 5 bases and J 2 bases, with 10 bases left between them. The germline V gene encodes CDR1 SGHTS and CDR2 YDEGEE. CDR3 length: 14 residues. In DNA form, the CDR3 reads TGTGCCAGCAGTTCGGGATTAAACACCGGGGAGCTGTTTTTT. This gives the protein CASSSGLNTGELFF.

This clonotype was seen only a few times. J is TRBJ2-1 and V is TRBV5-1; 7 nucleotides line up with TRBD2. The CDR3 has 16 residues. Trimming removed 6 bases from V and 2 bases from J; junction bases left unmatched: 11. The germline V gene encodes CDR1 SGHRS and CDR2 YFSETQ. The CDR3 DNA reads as TGCGCCAGCACCTTACGTAGCGGGCCAACCTACAATGAGCAGTTCTTC. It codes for CASTLRSGPTYNEQFF.

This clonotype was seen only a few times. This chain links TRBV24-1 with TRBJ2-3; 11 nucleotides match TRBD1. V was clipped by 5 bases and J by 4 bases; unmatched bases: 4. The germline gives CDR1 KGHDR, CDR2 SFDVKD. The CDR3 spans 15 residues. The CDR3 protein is CATSGGQGASDTQYF. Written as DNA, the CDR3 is TGTGCCACCAGTGGAGGACAGGGGGCTTCAGATACGCAGTATTTT.

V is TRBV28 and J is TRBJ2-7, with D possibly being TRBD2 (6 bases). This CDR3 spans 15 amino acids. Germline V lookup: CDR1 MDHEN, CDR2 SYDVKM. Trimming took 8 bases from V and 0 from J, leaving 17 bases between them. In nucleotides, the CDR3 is TGTGCCAGCTCCATGCGGGACCTACTCTCCTACGAGCAGTACTTC. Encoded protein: CASSMRDLLSYEQYF.

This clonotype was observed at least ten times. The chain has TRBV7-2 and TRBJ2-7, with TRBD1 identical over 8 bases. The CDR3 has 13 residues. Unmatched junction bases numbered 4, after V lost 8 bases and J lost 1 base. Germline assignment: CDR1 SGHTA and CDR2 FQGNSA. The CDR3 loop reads CASGGTGSYEQYF. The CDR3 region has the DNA TGTGCCAGCGGAGGGACAGGTTCCTACGAGCAGTACTTC.

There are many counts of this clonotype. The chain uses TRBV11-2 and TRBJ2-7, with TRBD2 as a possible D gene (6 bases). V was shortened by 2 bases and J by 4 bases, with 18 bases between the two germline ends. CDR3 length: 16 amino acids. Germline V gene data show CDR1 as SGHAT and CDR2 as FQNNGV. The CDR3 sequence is CASSLNQGLTSYEQYF. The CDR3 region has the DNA TGTGCCAGCAGCTTAAATCAGGGACTTACTTCTTACGAGCAGTACTTC.

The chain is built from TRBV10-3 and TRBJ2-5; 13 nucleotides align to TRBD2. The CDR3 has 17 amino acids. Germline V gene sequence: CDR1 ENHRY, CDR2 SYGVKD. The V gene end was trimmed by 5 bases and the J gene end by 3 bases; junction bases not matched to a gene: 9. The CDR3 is CAISPGGLAGPEETQYF. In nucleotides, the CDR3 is TGTGCCATCAGTCCAGGGGGACTAGCGGGACCAGAAGAGACCCAGTACTTC.